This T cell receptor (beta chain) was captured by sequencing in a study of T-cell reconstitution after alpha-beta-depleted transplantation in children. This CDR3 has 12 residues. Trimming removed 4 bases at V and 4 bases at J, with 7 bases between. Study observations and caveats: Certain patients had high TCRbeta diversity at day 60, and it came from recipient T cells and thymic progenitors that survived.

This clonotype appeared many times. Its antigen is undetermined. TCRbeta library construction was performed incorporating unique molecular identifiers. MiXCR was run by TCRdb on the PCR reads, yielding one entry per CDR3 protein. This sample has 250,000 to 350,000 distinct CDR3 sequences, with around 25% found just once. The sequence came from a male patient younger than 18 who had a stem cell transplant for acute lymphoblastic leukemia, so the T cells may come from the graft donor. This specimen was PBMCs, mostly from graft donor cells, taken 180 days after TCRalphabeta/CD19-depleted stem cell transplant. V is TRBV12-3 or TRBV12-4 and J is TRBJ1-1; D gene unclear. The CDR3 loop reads CASSSPGTEAFF. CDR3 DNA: TGTGCCAGCAGTTCCCCGGGCACTGAAGCTTTCTTT.